This T cell receptor beta chain was documented in a study of technical replicates of blood from several donors. CDR1 is MNHNY, CDR2 SVGAGI, per germline (reference sequence). V trimming: 6 bases; J trimming: 2 bases; junction bases outside the gene matches: 4. This CDR3 is built from 13 residues. Assay: immunoSEQ multiplex PCR; the TCRdb copy retains only in-frame clones and omits some. The sample lists 98,000 or so clones, approximately 95% seen once, with more than 0.2% in the top ten. The chain employs TRBV6-6 and TRBJ2-7; 7 nucleotides line up with TRBD1. This sequence originates from a human donor in good health. Sequencing used T cells isolated from PBMCs. The CDR3 sequence is CASRAGTAYEQYF. As DNA, the CDR3 is TGTGCCAGCAGGGCCGGGACAGCCTACGAGCAGTACTTC.